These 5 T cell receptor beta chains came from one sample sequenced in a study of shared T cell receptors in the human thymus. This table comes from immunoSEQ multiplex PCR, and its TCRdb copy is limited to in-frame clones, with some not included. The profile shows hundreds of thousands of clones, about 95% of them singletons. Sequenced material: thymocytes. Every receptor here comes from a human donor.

The CDR3 DNA sequence: TGTGCCAGCAGGCTAGCGGGAGGGCCGGATGAGCAGTTCTTC. It codes for CASRLAGGPDEQFF. V and J are TRBV6-1 and TRBJ2-1, with 12 bases matching TRBD2. The CDR3 has 14 residues. Per germline, CDR1 MNHNS and CDR2 SASEGT. V lost 6 bases to trimming and J lost 8 bases; unmatched junction nucleotides: 5.

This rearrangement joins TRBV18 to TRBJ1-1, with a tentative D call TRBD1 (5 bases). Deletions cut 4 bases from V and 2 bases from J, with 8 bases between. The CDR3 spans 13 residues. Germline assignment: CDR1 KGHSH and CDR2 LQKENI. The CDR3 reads CASSRDGNTEAFF. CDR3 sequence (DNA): TGTGCCAGCTCACGGGACGGCAACACTGAAGCTTTCTTT. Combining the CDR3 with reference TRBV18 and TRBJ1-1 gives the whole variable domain NAGVMQNPRHLVRRRGQEARLRCSPMKGHSHVYWYRQLPEEGLKFMVYLQKENIIDESGMPKERFSAEFPKEGPSILRIQQVVRGDSAAYFCASSRDGNTEAFFGQGTRLTVV.

CDR3 sequence (DNA): TGTGCCACCAGCAGAGATCGGAGGGGGGATCCTAACACAGATACGCAGTATTTT. Its protein is CATSRDRRGDPNTDTQYF. The chain joins TRBV15 to TRBJ2-3, with D perhaps matching TRBD1 or TRBD2 (6 bases each). This CDR3 is built from 18 residues. Trimming removed 0 bases from V and 2 bases from J, with 18 bases in between. Germline V gives CDR1 LNHNV, CDR2 YYDKDF (reference sequence).

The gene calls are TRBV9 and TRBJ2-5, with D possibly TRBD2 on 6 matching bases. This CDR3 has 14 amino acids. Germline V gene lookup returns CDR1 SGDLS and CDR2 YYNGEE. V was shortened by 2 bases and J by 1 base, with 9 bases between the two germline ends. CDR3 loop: CASSVTAGQETQYF. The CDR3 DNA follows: TGTGCCAGCAGCGTGACAGCGGGCCAAGAGACCCAGTACTTC.

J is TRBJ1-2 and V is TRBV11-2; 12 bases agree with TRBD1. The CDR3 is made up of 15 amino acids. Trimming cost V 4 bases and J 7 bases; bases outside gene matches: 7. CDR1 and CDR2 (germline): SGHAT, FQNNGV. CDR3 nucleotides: TGTGCCAGCAGCTGGGCCGGGACAGGGGGCCGTGGCTACACCTTC. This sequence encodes CASSWAGTGGRGYTF. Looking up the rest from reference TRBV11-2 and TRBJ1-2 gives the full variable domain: EAGVAQSPRYKIIEKRQSVAFWCNPISGHATLYWYQQILGQGPKLLIQFQNNGVVDDSQLPKDRFSAERLKGVDSTLKIQPAKLEDSAVYLCASSWAGTGGRGYTFGSGTRLTVV.